This T cell receptor (beta chain) was obtained from a study of cytomegalovirus exposure and HLA in healthy donors. General study findings and limits: A later analysis showed that HLA-associated TCR beta chains had undergone more clonal expansion than equally common others.

The donors were healthy bone marrow donors. With regard to this clone: Its antigen is currently unknown.

V was cut by 5 bases and J by 5 bases, with 12 bases left in between. This CDR3 is 14 amino acids long. Per germline, CDR1 SGHAT and CDR2 FQNNGV. 13 Jbeta primers and 60 Vbeta primers were used for the PCR. TCRdb's table, derived via immunoSEQ multiplex PCR, lists solely in-frame clones and lacks some. Of 100,000 or so clones listed, 81% are singletons. The sample was PBMCs. The receptor's source is a man between 35 and 55 years old in good health and CMV-seropositive. The V and J genes are TRBV11-2 and TRBJ2-2, with a possible D match to TRBD2 (6 bases). CDR3 coding DNA: TGTGCCAGCAGCGTACGGGGGAGAACCGGGGAGCTGTTTTTT. This codes for CASSVRGRTGELFF. The full variable domain, completed using reference TRBV11-2 and TRBJ2-2, is EAGVAQSPRYKIIEKRQSVAFWCNPISGHATLYWYQQILGQGPKLLIQFQNNGVVDDSQLPKDRFSAERLKGVDSTLKIQPAKLEDSAVYLCASSVRGRTGELFFGEGSRLTVL.